The clone carrying this T cell receptor beta chain was picked up many times. RNA transcripts yielded amplified TCR beta CDR3 regions. Following a first-round RT-PCR that used HTBI primers, a second-round multiplex PCR was carried out. TCRdb reprocessed the multiplex PCR reads via MiXCR and lists one record per CDR3 protein. The sample lists around 1.1 million distinct CDR3 sequences; about 35% were seen once. Looked up from germline, CDR1 is ENHRY and CDR2 is SYGVKD. V lost 5 bases and J 7 bases, leaving 17 bases between the germline ends. The CDR3 extends over 14 amino acids. The data were obtained in a study of Graves' ophthalmopathy and Graves' hyperthyroidism.

The rearrangement links TRBV10-3 to TRBJ1-2; D is undetermined. The sample consisted of peripheral blood or thyroid tissue (not recorded which). The TCR comes from an adult man with Graves' hyperthyroidism. DNA for the CDR3: TGTGCCATCAGTCGCGGGAGTGTAGAGTCTGGCTACACCTTC. It specifies CAISRGSVESGYTF.